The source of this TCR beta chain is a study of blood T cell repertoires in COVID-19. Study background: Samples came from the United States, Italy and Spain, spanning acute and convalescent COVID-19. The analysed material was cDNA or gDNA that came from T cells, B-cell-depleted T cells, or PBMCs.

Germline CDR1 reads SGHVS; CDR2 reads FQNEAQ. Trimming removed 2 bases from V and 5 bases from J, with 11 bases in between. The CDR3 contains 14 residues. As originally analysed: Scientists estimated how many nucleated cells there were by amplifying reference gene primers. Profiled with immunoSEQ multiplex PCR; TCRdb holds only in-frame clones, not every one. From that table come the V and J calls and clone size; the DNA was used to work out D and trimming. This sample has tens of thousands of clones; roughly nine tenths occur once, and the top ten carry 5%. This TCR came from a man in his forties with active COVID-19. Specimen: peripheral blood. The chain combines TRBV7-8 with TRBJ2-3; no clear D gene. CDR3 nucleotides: TGTGCCAGCAGCTTAAGGCTAGTCGAAGATACGCAGTATTTT. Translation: CASSLRLVEDTQYF.